The clone carrying this T cell receptor beta chain occurred once. Its specificity is not known. This sample stems from a study of cytomegalovirus exposure and HLA in healthy donors. Study-wide points: Among TCR beta chains, those listed as cytomegalovirus-associated numbered about 160.

The PCR made use of 60 Vbeta and 13 Jbeta primers. Generated by immunoSEQ multiplex PCR, the TCRdb table keeps only in-frame clones and is missing some. Among around 190,000 clones listed, about 78% were seen once. V lost 2 bases, J lost 3 bases, and 7 bases lay in between. Germline CDR1 reads SGHNT; CDR2 reads YYREEE (reference sequence). The CDR3 is 13 amino acids. The chain carries TRBV5-4 and TRBJ2-3; D call uncertain. Input material: PBMCs. The TCR sequence derives from a woman in her 30s in good health and CMV-seronegative. This CDR3 is CASSFEITDTQYF. CDR3 sequence (DNA): TGTGCCAGCAGCTTCGAGATAACAGATACGCAGTATTTT.